Shown below are 26 T cell receptor beta chains from a single sample sequenced in a study of T cells in Graves' hyperthyroidism and ophthalmopathy. Amplified regions were TCR beta CDR3 sequences from RNA transcripts. A set of HTBI primers served as the primers for a first-round RT-PCR of the TCR CDR3. In TCRdb, the multiplex PCR reads were re-called with MiXCR into one record per CDR3 protein. The sample carries roughly 420,000 distinct CDR3 sequences, roughly 14% recorded once. The specimen was blood. All receptors come from a woman aged 18-29 years with Graves' hyperthyroidism.

The chain carries TRBV5-8 and TRBJ1-2, with a weak D call TRBD1 (6 bases). The CDR3 is 15 amino acids. V shed 4 bases and J shed 7 bases, with 20 bases lying between them. The germline CDR1 and CDR2 sequences are SGHTS and YDEGEE. The CDR3 DNA reads as TGTGCCAGCAGCCACCGGACCGTACAGGGTCCTGGCTACACCTTC. Translated, it gives CASSHRTVQGPGYTF.

The J gene is TRBJ1-5, the V gene TRBV29-1; D ambiguous. Trimming took off 0 bases at V and 7 bases at J, with 7 bases between the two ends. CDR3 length equals 12 residues. CDR1 and CDR2 (germline): SQVTM, ANQGSEA. CDR3 DNA sequence: TGCAGCGTTGAAGATAAAAACCAGCCCCAGCATTTT. Protein sequence: CSVEDKNQPQHF.

In this sample, this clonotype turned up a few times. A much larger clone lies a single base off, so this may be a read error. The chain is built from TRBV27 and TRBJ1-4; 10 bases line up with TRBD1. The germline V gene has CDR1 MNHEY and CDR2 SMNVEV (reference sequence). V trimming: 4 bases; J trimming: 8 bases; junction bases outside the gene matches: 1. The CDR3 is made up of 13 amino acids. The CDR3 spells CASSSTGGEKLFF. In nucleotides, the CDR3 is TGTGCCAGCAGTTCGACAGGGGGCGAAAAACTGTTTTTT.

This clonotype was seen a few times. The chain is built from TRBV18 and TRBJ1-1; TRBD1 agrees at 7 bases. There are 16 residues in the CDR3. After removal of 3 bases from V and 0 bases from J, the junction contained 7 bases not matched to a gene. In germline, CDR1 is KGHSH, CDR2 LQKENI. DNA of the CDR3: TGTGCCAGCTCACCGCTGACAGGGCCTTTGAACACTGAAGCTTTCTTT. It is translated as CASSPLTGPLNTEAFF.

The chain employs TRBV6-2 or TRBV6-3 and TRBJ2-4; D not certain. There are 14 residues in the CDR3. Germline CDR1 reads MNHEY; CDR2 reads SVGEGT. Trimming stripped 11 bases from V and 0 bases from J, with 14 bases between. The DNA of the CDR3 is TGTGCCGCTGGGCCATCTTTAGCCAAAAACATTCAGTACTTC. It codes for CAAGPSLAKNIQYF.

This sequence joins TRBV28 and TRBJ1-6; D gene unclear. From germline, CDR1 is MDHEN and CDR2 SYDVKM. The CDR3 sequence is 10 residues long. V was trimmed by 8 bases and J by 14 bases, leaving 10 bases between them. The CDR3 DNA reads as TGTGCCAGCTCTAGGGAGGCCCTCCACTTT. Its translation is CASSREALHF.

This clonotype was detected ten times or more. The gene calls are TRBV2 and TRBJ2-3, with 9 bases lining up with TRBD2. CDR3 length equals 15 residues. Germline loops: CDR1 SNHLY, CDR2 FYNNEI. V lost 3 bases, J lost 2 bases, and 3 bases stayed unmatched. CDR3 residues: CASSEASGNTDTQYF. The CDR3 nucleotides read TGTGCCAGCAGTGAGGCTAGCGGGAACACAGATACGCAGTATTTT.

This clonotype was counted a few times. With a much larger clone just one base away, this may be a read error. The J gene is TRBJ1-5, the V gene TRBV28; tentative D call: TRBD1 (6 bases). The CDR3 extends over 15 amino acids. Germline CDR1 MDHEN, CDR2 SYDVKM. The CDR3: CACSPGQYSNQPQHF. CDR3 nucleotide sequence: TGTGCCTGCAGCCCTGGACAGTATAGCAATCAGCCCCAGCATTTT.

This clonotype was seen a few times. This chain links TRBV29-1 with TRBJ2-2, with TRBD2 matching over 7 bases. This CDR3 region has 13 residues. Germline trimming cut 2 bases from V and 7 bases from J; bases unmatched to any gene: 4. Per the germline V gene, CDR1 is SQVTM and CDR2 is ANQGSEA. The CDR3 DNA follows: TGCAGCGTTGAAAAGGGAGGGAGCGGGGAGCTGTTTTTT. Encoded protein: CSVEKGGSGELFF.

CDR3 DNA sequence: TGTGCTAGTGGTTTGGCTACAGGGGCGGGGGAGACCCAGTACTTC. Protein: CASGLATGAGETQYF. The chain recombines TRBV12-5 with TRBJ2-5; a weak D match, TRBD1 (7 bases). In germline, CDR1 is LGHNT, CDR2 FRNRAP. V was clipped by 1 base and J by 5 bases, with 14 bases between them. There are 15 residues in the CDR3.

This clonotype was detected only a few times. This rearrangement joins TRBV12-3 or TRBV12-4 to TRBJ1-5; 7 nucleotides line up with TRBD1. With V trimmed by 1 base and J by 2 bases, 11 bases remained unmatched. The CDR3 is 18 residues long. The CDR3 here is CASSLVQGGLGGNQPQHF. The CDR3 coding sequence is TGTGCCAGCAGTTTAGTGCAGGGGGGCCTAGGAGGCAATCAGCCCCAGCATTTT.

V and J are TRBV13 and TRBJ2-1, with 8 bases lining up with TRBD1. The CDR3 contains 13 residues. In germline, CDR1 is PRHDT, CDR2 FYEKMQ (reference sequence). V shed 9 bases and J 3 bases; nucleotides not matched to a gene: 4. In nucleotides, the CDR3 is TGTGCCAGTGTGACAGGGGTCTACAATGAGCAGTTCTTC. Translated, it gives CASVTGVYNEQFF.

The rearrangement joins TRBV28 to TRBJ2-3, with D hard to call. Trimming took off 2 bases at V and 0 bases at J, with 24 bases between the two ends. The CDR3 loop spans 20 amino acids. Germline CDR1 is MDHEN and CDR2 is SYDVKM. CDR3 amino acids: CASSLPGQARSHHSTDTQYF. CDR3 nucleotides: TGTGCCAGCAGTTTACCAGGTCAGGCTCGATCCCACCATAGCACAGATACGCAGTATTTT.

This clonotype was observed many times. The V call is TRBV12-3 or TRBV12-4, the J call TRBJ2-1; D perhaps matches TRBD1 (5 bases). Trimming took off 5 bases at V and 1 base at J, with 15 bases between the two ends. This CDR3 contains 16 residues. This chain's CDR3 is CASSTRQTLSYNEQFF. Written as DNA, the CDR3 is TGTGCCAGCAGTACCCGACAGACCCTATCCTACAATGAGCAGTTCTTC.

The chain joins TRBV15 to TRBJ2-1; D gene uncertain. V was cut by 2 bases and J by 6 bases, with 8 bases left in between. The CDR3 has 13 amino acids. Germline-derived CDR1 and CDR2 are LNHNV and YYDKDF (reference sequence). CDR3 coding DNA: TGTGCCACCAGCAGACCCACCGGCAATGAGCAGTTCTTC. Protein sequence: CATSRPTGNEQFF.

This clonotype was counted ten times or more. The chain has TRBV12-3 or TRBV12-4 and TRBJ1-1, with D maybe TRBD1 (5 bases). CDR3 length equals 14 residues. V gave up 3 bases and J gave up 1 base, with 9 bases separating them. The CDR3 sequence: CASSFGGKNTEAFF. CDR3 bases: TGTGCCAGCAGTTTTGGGGGGAAGAACACTGAAGCTTTCTTT.

J is TRBJ1-2 and V is TRBV28; D remains unclear. Germline CDR1 MDHEN, CDR2 SYDVKM. The CDR3 runs to 13 residues. Trimming removed 6 bases at V and 7 bases at J, with 15 bases between. The CDR3 is CASRPFLVVGYTF. CDR3 DNA sequence: TGTGCCAGCAGGCCCTTCCTGGTGGTTGGCTACACCTTC.

This clonotype has a count of ten or more. The chain employs TRBV12-3 or TRBV12-4 and TRBJ1-1; maybe TRBD1 (5 bases). V was pared by 11 bases and J by 0 bases, with 13 bases between. The length of the CDR3 is 13 residues. The CDR3 reads CALRRGLNTEAFF. The CDR3 nucleotides are TGTGCCCTTCGGAGGGGTCTGAACACTGAAGCTTTCTTT.

Only a few counts were recorded for this clonotype. V usage is TRBV7-2 and J usage is TRBJ2-2; D gene uncertain. This CDR3 spans 15 amino acids. V shed 2 bases and J shed 4 bases, with 11 bases lying between them. In germline, CDR1 is SGHTA, CDR2 FQGNSA. This CDR3 reads CASSLTQSGTGELFF. In DNA, the CDR3 is TGTGCCAGCAGCTTAACCCAGTCAGGCACCGGGGAGCTGTTTTTT.

This clonotype was found many times. V is TRBV20-1 and J is TRBJ2-3; D uncertain. The V gene lost 7 bases and the J gene lost 0 bases, with 8 bases spanning the gap. The CDR3 contains 12 residues. Germline CDR1 DFQATT, CDR2 SNEGSKA (reference sequence). CDR3 in amino acids: CSVQGSTDTQYF. DNA for the CDR3: TGCAGTGTTCAAGGGAGCACAGATACGCAGTATTTT.

The CDR3 region has the DNA TGCGCCAGCAGTAATCTCGGGACCGGCTCTGGAAACACCATATATTTT. Translating it yields CASSNLGTGSGNTIYF. The V call is TRBV5-1, the J call TRBJ1-3; D may be TRBD1 (5 bases). CDR1 and CDR2 from the germline V gene are SGHRS and YFSETQ. This CDR3 contains 16 residues. Trimming left V 5 bases short and J 0 bases short, with 15 bases between.

This clonotype has a count of ten or more. CDR3: CASSLIRRQNTGELFF. CDR3 coding DNA: TGCGCCAGCAGCTTGATCCGTCGACAGAACACCGGGGAGCTGTTTTTT. The chain has TRBV5-1 and TRBJ2-2; no definite D call. CDR1 and CDR2 from the germline V gene are SGHRS and YFSETQ. V lost 1 base and J lost 1, with 11 bases in between. This CDR3 has 16 amino acids.

For this clonotype: Germline is not matched at one junction end, which may reflect a read error. The chain is built from TRBV5-1 and TRBJ2-7, with 8 bases fitting TRBD2. CDR3 size: 15 residues. CDR1 is SGHRS, CDR2 YFSETQ, per germline. The chain's CDR3 is CASSLGAGVPYEQYF. The CDR3 DNA reads TGCGCCAGCAGCTTGGGAGCGGGAGTCCCCTACGAGCAATACTTC.

This clonotype was recorded a few times. This sequence joins TRBV28 and TRBJ1-3; D gene ambiguous. CDR1 and CDR2 (germline): MDHEN, SYDVKM. V was cut by 5 bases and J by 4 bases, with 12 bases left in between. This CDR3 comprises 14 residues. CDR3 sequence: CASSLMNRGNTIYF. Written as DNA, the CDR3 is TGTGCCAGCAGTCTTATGAACCGGGGAAACACCATATATTTT.

In regard to this clonotype: Since a much larger clone is just one base distant, this may be a read error. The chain joins TRBV2 to TRBJ1-2; no reliable D call. Germline CDR1 reads SNHLY; CDR2 reads FYNNEI. The CDR3 contains 14 residues. The CDR3 protein is CAGSEKGFNYGYTF. The CDR3 DNA follows: TGTGCCGGCAGTGAAAAAGGTTTTAACTATGGCTACACCTTC.

In its sample, this clonotype was seen a few times. The chain carries TRBV15 and TRBJ1-4; 10 bases fit TRBD1. The CDR3 has 15 residues. V gave up 6 bases and J gave up 7 bases; unmatched junction bases: 8. The germline V gene has CDR1 LNHNV and CDR2 YYDKDF (reference sequence). This chain's CDR3 is CATRRLRDRGEKLFF. As DNA, the CDR3 is TGTGCCACCAGAAGACTCCGGGACAGGGGTGAAAAACTGTTTTTT.